This TCR beta chain is drawn from a study of blood T cell repertoires in COVID-19. Study-level background: The study drew acute and convalescent COVID-19 samples from the United States, Italy and Spain. The analysed material was cDNA or gDNA that came from T cells, B-cell-depleted T cells, or PBMCs.

The CDR3 sequence is 15 residues long. V gave up 2 bases and J gave up 3 bases; unmatched junction bases: 4. Looked up from germline, CDR1 is MNHEY and CDR2 is SVGEGT. In the study's own analysis: Nucleated cell number was recorded as an estimate derived from reference gene primer amplification. The protocol was immunoSEQ multiplex PCR, while the TCRdb copy is restricted to in-frame clones and leaves out a portion. Clonal size and the V and J genes are those of that table, whereas D and trimming came from the DNA. The data show 200,000 to 300,000 clones, 75% to 85% seen once. The source of this sequence is a man aged 35 to 55 who had recovered from COVID-19. The rearrangement links TRBV6-2 or TRBV6-3 to TRBJ2-5; 9 bases agree with TRBD1. Sequenced input: peripheral blood. Here the CDR3 DNA reads TGTGCCAGCAGTTACGGACAGGGGAGGGAAGAGACCCAGTACTTC. Protein: CASSYGQGREETQYF.